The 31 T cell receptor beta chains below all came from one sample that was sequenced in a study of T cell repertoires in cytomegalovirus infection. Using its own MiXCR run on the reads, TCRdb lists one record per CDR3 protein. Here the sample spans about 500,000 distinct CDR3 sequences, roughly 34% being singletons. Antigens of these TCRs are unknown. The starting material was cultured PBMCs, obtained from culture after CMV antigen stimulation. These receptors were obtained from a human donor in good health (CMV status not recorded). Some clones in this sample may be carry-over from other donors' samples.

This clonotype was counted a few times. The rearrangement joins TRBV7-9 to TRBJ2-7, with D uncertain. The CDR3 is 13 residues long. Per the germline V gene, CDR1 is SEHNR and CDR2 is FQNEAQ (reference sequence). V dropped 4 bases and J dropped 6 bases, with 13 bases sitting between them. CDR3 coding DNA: TGTGCCAGCAGCTCGACACGGGTGGGCGAGCAGTACTTC. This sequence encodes CASSSTRVGEQYF.

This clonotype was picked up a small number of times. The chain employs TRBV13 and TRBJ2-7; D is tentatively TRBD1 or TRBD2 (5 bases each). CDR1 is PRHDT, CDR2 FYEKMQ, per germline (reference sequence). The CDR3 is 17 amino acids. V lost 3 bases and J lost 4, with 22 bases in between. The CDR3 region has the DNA TGTGCCAGCAGCTTGGGACCTGCGCGGCCAACGTATTACGAGCAGTACTTC. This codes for CASSLGPARPTYYEQYF.

The CDR3, as DNA: TGTGCCAGCAGCGTAGCGTCCGGGGGGTTTGGCTACACCTTC. This sequence encodes CASSVASGGFGYTF. The chain is built from TRBV27 and TRBJ1-2; weak D call: TRBD1 (5 bases). Germline lookup yields CDR1 MNHEY and CDR2 SMNVEV (reference sequence). Between the trimmed V and J ends, which lost 6 bases and 7 bases, there was a span of 18 bases. The CDR3 consists of 14 residues.

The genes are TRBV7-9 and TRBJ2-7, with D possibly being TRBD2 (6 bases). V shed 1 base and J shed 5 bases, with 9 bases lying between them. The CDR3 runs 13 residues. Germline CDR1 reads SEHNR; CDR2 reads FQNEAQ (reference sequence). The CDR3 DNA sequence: TGTGCCAGCAGCTTAGTGGGAGGAGACGAGCAGTACGTC. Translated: CASSLVGGDEQYV.

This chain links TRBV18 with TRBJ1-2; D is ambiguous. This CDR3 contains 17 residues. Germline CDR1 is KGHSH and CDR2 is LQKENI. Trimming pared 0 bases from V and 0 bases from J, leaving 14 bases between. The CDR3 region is CASSPPPPPTTNYGYTF. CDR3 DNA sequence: TGTGCCAGCTCACCACCACCGCCGCCGACGACTAACTATGGCTACACCTTC.

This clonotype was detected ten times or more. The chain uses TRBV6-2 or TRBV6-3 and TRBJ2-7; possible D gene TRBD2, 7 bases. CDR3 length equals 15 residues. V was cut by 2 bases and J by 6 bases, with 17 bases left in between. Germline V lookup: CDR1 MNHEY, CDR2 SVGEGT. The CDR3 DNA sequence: TGTGCCAGCAGTTACGTAAACGGGGGGCTGGTCGAGCAGTACGTC. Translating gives CASSYVNGGLVEQYV.

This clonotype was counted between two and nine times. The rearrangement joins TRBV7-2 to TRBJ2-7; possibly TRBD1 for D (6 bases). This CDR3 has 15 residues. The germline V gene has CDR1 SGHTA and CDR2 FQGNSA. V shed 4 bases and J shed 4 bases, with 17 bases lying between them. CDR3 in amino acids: CASSSPNIQGYEQYF. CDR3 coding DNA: TGTGCCAGCAGCTCACCCAACATTCAGGGGTACGAGCAGTACTTC.

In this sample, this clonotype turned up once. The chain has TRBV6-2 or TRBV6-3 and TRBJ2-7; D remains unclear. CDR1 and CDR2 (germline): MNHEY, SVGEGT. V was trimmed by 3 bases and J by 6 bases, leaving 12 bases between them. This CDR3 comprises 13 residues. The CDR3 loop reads CASSYHLVGEQYF. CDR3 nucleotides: TGTGCCAGCAGTTATCATCTAGTCGGCGAGCAGTACTTC.

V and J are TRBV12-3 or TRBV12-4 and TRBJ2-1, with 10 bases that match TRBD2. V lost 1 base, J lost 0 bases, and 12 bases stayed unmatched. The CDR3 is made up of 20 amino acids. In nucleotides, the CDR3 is TGTGCCAGCAGTTTAGTACCGAGCGGGAGGGCGGGGAGCTCCTACAATGAGCAGTTCTTC. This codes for CASSLVPSGRAGSSYNEQFF.

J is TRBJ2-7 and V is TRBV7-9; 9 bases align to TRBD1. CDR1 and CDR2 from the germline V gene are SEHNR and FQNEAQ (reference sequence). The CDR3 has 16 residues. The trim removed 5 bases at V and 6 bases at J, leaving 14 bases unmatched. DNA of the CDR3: TGTGCCAGCAGCCGCACGATGGGACAGGGACAAGGCGAGCAGTACTTC. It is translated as CASSRTMGQGQGEQYF.

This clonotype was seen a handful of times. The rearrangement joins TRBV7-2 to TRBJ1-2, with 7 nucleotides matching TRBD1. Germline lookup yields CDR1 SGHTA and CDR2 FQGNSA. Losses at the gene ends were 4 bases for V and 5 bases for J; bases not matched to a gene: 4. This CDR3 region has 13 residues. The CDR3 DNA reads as TGTGCCAGCAGCTCGGGACAGAAGTATGGCTACACCTTC. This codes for CASSSGQKYGYTF.

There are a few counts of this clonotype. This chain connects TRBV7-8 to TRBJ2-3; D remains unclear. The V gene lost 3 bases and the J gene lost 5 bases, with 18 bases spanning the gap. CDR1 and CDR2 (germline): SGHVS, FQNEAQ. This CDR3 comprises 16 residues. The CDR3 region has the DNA TGTGCCAGCAGCTTTAGATGGGATTCGTGGGGAGATACGCAGTATTTT. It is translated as CASSFRWDSWGDTQYF.

CDR3 amino acids: CASSIGWTLNTEAFF. In DNA, the CDR3 is TGTGCCAGTAGTATTGGATGGACCCTGAACACTGAAGCTTTCTTT. J is TRBJ1-1 and V is TRBV19; D not certain. This CDR3 is 15 amino acids long. V lost 3 bases and J lost 0, with 11 bases in between. CDR1 LNHDA and CDR2 SQIVND come from the germline V gene (reference sequence).

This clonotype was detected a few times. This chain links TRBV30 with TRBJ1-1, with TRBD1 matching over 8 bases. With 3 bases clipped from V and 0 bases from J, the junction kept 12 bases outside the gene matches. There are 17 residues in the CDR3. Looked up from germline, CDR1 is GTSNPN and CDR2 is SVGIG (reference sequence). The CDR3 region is CAWRTDRVASMNTEAFF. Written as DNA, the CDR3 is TGTGCCTGGAGGACGGACAGGGTTGCATCCATGAACACTGAAGCTTTCTTT.

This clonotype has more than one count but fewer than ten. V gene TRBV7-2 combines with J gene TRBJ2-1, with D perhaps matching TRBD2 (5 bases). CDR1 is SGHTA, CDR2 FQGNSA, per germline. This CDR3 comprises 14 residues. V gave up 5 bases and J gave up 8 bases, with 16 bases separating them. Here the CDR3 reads CASSGEVASDEQFF. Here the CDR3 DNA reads TGTGCCAGCAGCGGAGAGGTAGCGAGCGATGAGCAGTTCTTC.

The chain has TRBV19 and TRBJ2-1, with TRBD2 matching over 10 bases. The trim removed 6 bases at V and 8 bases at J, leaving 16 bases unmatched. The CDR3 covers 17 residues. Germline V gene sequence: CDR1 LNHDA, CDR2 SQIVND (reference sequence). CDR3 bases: TGTGCCAGTAGCTCGGGATGGGCTAGCGGGAGTATCGATGAGCAGTTCTTC. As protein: CASSSGWASGSIDEQFF.

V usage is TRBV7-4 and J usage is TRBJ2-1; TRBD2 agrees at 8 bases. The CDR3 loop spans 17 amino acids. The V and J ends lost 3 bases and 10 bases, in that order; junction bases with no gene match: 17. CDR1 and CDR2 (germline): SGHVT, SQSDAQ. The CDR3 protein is CASSFPSRSLLAAEQFF. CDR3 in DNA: TGTGCCAGCAGCTTTCCCTCTAGATCGTTACTAGCGGCGGAGCAGTTCTTC.

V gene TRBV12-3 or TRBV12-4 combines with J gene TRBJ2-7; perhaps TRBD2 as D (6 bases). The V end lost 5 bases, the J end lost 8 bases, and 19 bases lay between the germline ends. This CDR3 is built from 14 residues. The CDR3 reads CASSTDGWDFQQYF. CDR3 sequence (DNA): TGTGCCAGCAGTACCGACGGATGGGACTTCCAGCAGTACTTC.

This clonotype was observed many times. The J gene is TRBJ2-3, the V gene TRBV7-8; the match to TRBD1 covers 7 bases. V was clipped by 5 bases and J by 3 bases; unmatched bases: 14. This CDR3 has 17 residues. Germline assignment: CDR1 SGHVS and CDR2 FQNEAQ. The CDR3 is CASSLNPQGSWTDTQYF. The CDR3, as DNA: TGTGCCAGCAGCCTCAACCCACAGGGGAGTTGGACAGATACGCAGTATTTT.

CDR3 sequence: CASSRVSGGDEQFF. The CDR3 region has the DNA TGTGCCAGTAGTAGGGTTAGCGGGGGTGATGAGCAGTTCTTC. This sequence joins TRBV19 and TRBJ2-1; 9 nucleotides line up with TRBD2. This CDR3 is built from 14 residues. V shed 4 bases and J 8 bases; nucleotides not matched to a gene: 6. The V gene's germline CDR1 is LNHDA and CDR2 SQIVND (reference sequence).

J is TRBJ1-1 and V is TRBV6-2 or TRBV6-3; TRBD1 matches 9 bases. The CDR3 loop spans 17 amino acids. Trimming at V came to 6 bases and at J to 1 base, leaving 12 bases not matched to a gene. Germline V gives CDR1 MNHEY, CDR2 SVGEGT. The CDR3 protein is CASSFGQGIGRNTEAFF. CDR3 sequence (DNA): TGTGCCAGCAGCTTCGGACAGGGGATAGGTCGGAACACTGAAGCTTTCTTT.

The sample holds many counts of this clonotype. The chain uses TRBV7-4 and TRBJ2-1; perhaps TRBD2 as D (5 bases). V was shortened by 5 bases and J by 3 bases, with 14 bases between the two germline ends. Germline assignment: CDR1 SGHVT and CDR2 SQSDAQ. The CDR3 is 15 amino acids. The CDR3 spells CASSESGSYYNEQFF. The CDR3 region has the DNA TGTGCCAGCAGCGAGTCGGGGTCTTACTACAATGAGCAGTTCTTC. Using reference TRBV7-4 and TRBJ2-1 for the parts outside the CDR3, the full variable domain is GAGVSQSPRYKVAKRGRDVALRCDSISGHVTLYWYRQTLGQGSEVLTYSQSDAQRDKSGRPSGRFSAERPERSVSTLKIQRTEQGDSAVYLCASSESGSYYNEQFFGPGTRLTVL.

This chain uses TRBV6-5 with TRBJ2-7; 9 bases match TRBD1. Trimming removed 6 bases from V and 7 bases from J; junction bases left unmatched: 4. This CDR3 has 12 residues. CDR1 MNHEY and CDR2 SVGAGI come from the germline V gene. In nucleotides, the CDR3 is TGTGCCAGCAGGGGGACAGGGAGTGAGCAGTACTTC. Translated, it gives CASRGTGSEQYF.

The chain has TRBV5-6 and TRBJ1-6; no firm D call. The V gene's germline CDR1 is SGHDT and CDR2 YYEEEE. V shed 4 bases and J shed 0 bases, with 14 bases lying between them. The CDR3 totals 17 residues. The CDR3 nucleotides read TGTGCCAGCAGCCCCTGGACGGGAAGCTCCTATAATTCACCCCTCCACTTT. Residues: CASSPWTGSSYNSPLHF. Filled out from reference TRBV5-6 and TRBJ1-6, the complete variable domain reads DAGVTQSPTHLIKTRGQQVTLRCSPKSGHDTVSWYQQALGQGPQFIFQYYEEEERQRGNFPDRFSGHQFPNYSSELNVNALLLGDSALYLCASSPWTGSSYNSPLHFGNGTRLTVT.

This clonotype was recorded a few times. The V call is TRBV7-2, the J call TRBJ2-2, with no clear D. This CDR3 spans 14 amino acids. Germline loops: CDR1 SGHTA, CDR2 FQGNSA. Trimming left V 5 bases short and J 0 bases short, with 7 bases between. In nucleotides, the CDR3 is TGTGCCAGCAGCCCAGTAGCGAACACCGGGGAGCTGTTTTTT. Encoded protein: CASSPVANTGELFF. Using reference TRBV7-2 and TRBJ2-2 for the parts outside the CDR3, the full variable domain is GAGVSQSPSNKVTEKGKDVELRCDPISGHTALYWYRQSLGQGLEFLIYFQGNSAPDKSGLPSDRFSAERTGGSVSTLTIQRTQQEDSAVYLCASSPVANTGELFFGEGSRLTVL.

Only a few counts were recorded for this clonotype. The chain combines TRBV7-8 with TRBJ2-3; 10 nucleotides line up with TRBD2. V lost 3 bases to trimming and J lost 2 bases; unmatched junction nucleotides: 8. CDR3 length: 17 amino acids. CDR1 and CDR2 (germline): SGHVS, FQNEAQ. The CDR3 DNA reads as TGTGCCAGCAGCTTTCCGACTAGCGGGCGATACACAGATACGCAGTATTTT. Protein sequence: CASSFPTSGRYTDTQYF.

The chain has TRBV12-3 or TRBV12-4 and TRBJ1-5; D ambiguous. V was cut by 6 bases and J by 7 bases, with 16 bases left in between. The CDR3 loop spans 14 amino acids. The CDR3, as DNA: TGTGCCAGCAGCGTGGACGACCGTGTACAGCCCCAGCATTTT. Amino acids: CASSVDDRVQPQHF.

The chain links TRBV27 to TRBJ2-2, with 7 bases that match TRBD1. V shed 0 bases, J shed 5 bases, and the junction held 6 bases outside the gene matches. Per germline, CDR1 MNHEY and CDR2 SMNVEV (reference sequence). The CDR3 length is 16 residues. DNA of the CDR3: TGTGCCAGCAGTTTATCGTACAGGGGTGGTACCGGGGAGCTGTTTTTT. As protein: CASSLSYRGGTGELFF.

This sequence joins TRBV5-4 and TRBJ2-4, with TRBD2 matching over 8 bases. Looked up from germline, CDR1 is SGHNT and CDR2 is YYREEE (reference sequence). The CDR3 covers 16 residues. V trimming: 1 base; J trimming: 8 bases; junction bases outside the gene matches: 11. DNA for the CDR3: TGTGCCAGCAGCTTGTTAACGGGAGGGACATCAGACATTCAGTACTTC. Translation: CASSLLTGGTSDIQYF.

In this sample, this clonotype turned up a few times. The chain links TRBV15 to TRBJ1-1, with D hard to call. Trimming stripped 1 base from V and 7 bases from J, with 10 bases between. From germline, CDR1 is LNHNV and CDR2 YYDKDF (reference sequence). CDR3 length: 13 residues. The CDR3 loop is CATSRGPGDEAFF. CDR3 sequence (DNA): TGTGCCACCAGCAGAGGGCCCGGGGATGAAGCTTTCTTT.

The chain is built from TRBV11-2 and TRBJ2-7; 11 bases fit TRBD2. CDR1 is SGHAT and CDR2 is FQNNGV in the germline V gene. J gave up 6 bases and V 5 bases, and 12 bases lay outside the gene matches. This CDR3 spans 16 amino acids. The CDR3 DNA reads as TGTGCCAGCAGCGCCCGACTAGCGGGAAGTAGAGGCGAGCAGTACTTC. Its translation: CASSARLAGSRGEQYF. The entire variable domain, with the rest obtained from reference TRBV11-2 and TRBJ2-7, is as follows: EAGVAQSPRYKIIEKRQSVAFWCNPISGHATLYWYQQILGQGPKLLIQFQNNGVVDDSQLPKDRFSAERLKGVDSTLKIQPAKLEDSAVYLCASSARLAGSRGEQYFGPGTRLTVT.